Sequencing of this T cell receptor (beta chain) was carried out in a study of CD8 T cells in ankylosing spondylitis. General study points: Relatively scarce in peripheral blood, disease-linked clones were CD8+. Ankylosing spondylitis blood seemed to carry a telltale TCR beta motif made of eight or nine highly homologous variants. In ankylosing spondylitis patients, matched synovial fluid reportedly showed significant enrichment of disease-linked clones.

This clonotype was counted many times. Its antigen is undetermined. The germline gives CDR1 SGHTA, CDR2 FQGNSA. This CDR3 is 14 amino acids long. Deletions cut 4 bases from V and 3 bases from J, with 12 bases between. Preparation of TCR beta libraries was done by quantitative 5'-RACE with molecular barcodes. TCRdb reprocessed the 5' RACE reads via MiXCR and lists one record per CDR3 protein. This sample has about 240,000 distinct CDR3 sequences, with less than 10% found just once. J is TRBJ1-2 and V is TRBV7-2; possibly TRBD1 for D (5 bases). Source material: blood, either unsorted or a sorted T cell fraction (not recorded which). This sequence originates from a male donor with ankylosing spondylitis or in good health (not recorded which). The CDR3, as DNA: TGTGCCAGCAGCTACCCGGGACGGGACTATGGCTACACCTTC. Translated: CASSYPGRDYGYTF.